One sample yielded the 14 T cell receptor beta chains listed below, sequenced in a study of OX40 agonist ivuxolimab in advanced cancers. TCRdb's table, derived via immunoSEQ multiplex PCR, lists solely in-frame clones and lacks some. This sample carries about 81,000 clones, around 84% of them seen once, and the ten largest clones take 6% to 8%. The specimen was CD4+ or CD8+ T cells sorted from blood, collected in a trial of the OX40 agonist ivuxolimab. The source of these receptors is an adult with an advanced solid tumor such as melanoma, head and neck, liver or kidney cancer.

A single count supports this clone. V and J are TRBV7-6 and TRBJ2-5, with D tentatively TRBD2 (6 bases). CDR3 size: 20 residues. Germline V gene lookup returns CDR1 SGHVS and CDR2 FNYEAQ. The V and J ends lost 0 bases and 1 base respectively, with 24 bases between them. CDR3 nucleotides: TGTGCCAGCAGCTTAGCCGGGGCGGGGCCACTTCCAAGAAGCCAAGAGACCCAGTACTTC. The encoded protein is CASSLAGAGPLPRSQETQYF.

The J gene is TRBJ2-5, the V gene TRBV7-2, with 9 nucleotides matching TRBD2. The V gene's germline CDR1 is SGHTA and CDR2 FQGNSA. The junction had 14 bases not matched to a gene; V was cut back by 7 bases and J by 5 bases. CDR3 length: 16 residues. This CDR3 reads CASTPLGRGGSETQYF. DNA of the CDR3: TGTGCCAGCACCCCCCTCGGGCGGGGGGGCTCGGAGACCCAGTACTTC.

CDR3: CASSSMGQGNQETQYF. CDR3 nucleotide sequence: TGTGCCAGCAGTTCCATGGGACAGGGCAACCAAGAGACCCAGTACTTC. The chain employs TRBV28 and TRBJ2-5; 9 bases align to TRBD1. V gave up 4 bases and J gave up 0 bases; unmatched junction bases: 6. The CDR3 totals 16 residues. Germline-derived CDR1 and CDR2 are MDHEN and SYDVKM. The full variable domain, in which reference TRBV28 and TRBJ2-5 provide the parts outside the CDR3, is DVKVTQSSRYLVKRTGEKVFLECVQDMDHENMFWYRQDPGLGLRLIYFSYDVKMKEKGDIPEGYSVSREKKERFSLILESASTNQTSMYLCASSSMGQGNQETQYFGPGTRLLVL.

V and J are TRBV4-1 and TRBJ1-3; D remains unclear. Deletions cut 0 bases from V and 5 bases from J, with 11 bases between. The CDR3 runs 15 residues. Germline assignment: CDR1 MGHRA and CDR2 YSYEKL. CDR3 loop: CASSQELKRRNTIYF. The CDR3 DNA reads TGCGCCAGCAGCCAAGAGTTAAAGAGGAGAAACACCATATATTTT.

This chain links TRBV6-5 with TRBJ2-7; D is undetermined. The CDR3 runs 13 residues. Trimming left V 0 bases short and J 2 bases short, with 5 bases between. Germline CDR1 MNHEY, CDR2 SVGAGI. CDR3 in DNA: TGTGCCAGCAGTTACTCGACTGCCTACGAGCAGTACGTC. It encodes CASSYSTAYEQYV.

As regards this clone: One junction end does not reproduce the germline sequence, and a read error may be involved. The gene calls are TRBV5-8 and TRBJ1-4; TRBD1 might be the D (6 bases). The CDR3 runs 10 residues. Germline-derived CDR1 and CDR2 are SGHTS and YDEGEE. The CDR3: CAGGGPWAEF. The CDR3 DNA follows: TGTGCCGGTGGGGGCCCTTGGGCCGAATTT.

The V and J genes are TRBV9 and TRBJ1-1; the D is unclear. The CDR3 is 14 residues long. V was pared by 0 bases and J by 7 bases, with 13 bases between. Germline values: CDR1 SGDLS, CDR2 YYNGEE. The DNA of the CDR3 is TGTGCCAGCAGCGTAGTAGGGCCGGACGGTGAAGCTTTCTTT. Protein: CASSVVGPDGEAFF.

This chain connects TRBV5-6 to TRBJ2-7; TRBD1 aligns across 8 bases. Germline V gene sequence: CDR1 SGHDT, CDR2 YYEEEE. The CDR3 runs 13 residues. V shed 4 bases, J shed 3 bases, and the junction held 3 bases outside the gene matches. CDR3 amino acids: CASSNDRGYEQYV. DNA for the CDR3: TGTGCCAGCAGCAATGACAGGGGCTACGAGCAGTACGTC.

The genes are TRBV27 and TRBJ2-1; possibly TRBD2 for D (6 bases). Germline CDR1 reads MNHEY; CDR2 reads SMNVEV (reference sequence). The CDR3 has 13 amino acids. V lost 6 bases and J lost 9, with 15 bases in between. CDR3 sequence: CASSRARESEQFF. CDR3 DNA sequence: TGTGCCAGCAGCCGGGCACGGGAGAGTGAGCAGTTCTTC.

V gene TRBV9 combines with J gene TRBJ2-3; TRBD2 is a possible D gene (7 bases). Trimming cost V 3 bases and J 1 base, with 18 bases left between them. Germline V gene lookup returns CDR1 SGDLS and CDR2 YYNGEE. The CDR3 has 17 residues. Here the CDR3 reads CASSALRGGVGTDTQYF. CDR3 in DNA: TGTGCCAGCAGCGCCCTGAGGGGGGGAGTTGGCACAGATACGCAGTATTTT.

The V gene is TRBV7-2, the J gene TRBJ2-7; the D is unclear. CDR3 length: 14 residues. V lost 5 bases and J 5 bases, leaving 16 bases between the germline ends. Germline CDR1 is SGHTA and CDR2 is FQGNSA. CDR3 DNA sequence: TGTGCCAGCAGCCTTCAGCCATTCCAAGACGAGCAGTACTTC. Protein sequence: CASSLQPFQDEQYF.

The chain is built from TRBV4-1 and TRBJ1-1; D not certain. The CDR3 is 13 residues long. V was pared by 6 bases and J by 8 bases, with 16 bases between. From germline, CDR1 is MGHRA and CDR2 YSYEKL. The DNA of the CDR3 is TGCGCCAGCAGTCGGGGTCTCGAGGTCGAAGCTTTCTTT. Translating it yields CASSRGLEVEAFF.

This sequence joins TRBV30 and TRBJ2-7; D possibly corresponds to TRBD1 (5 bases). Germline CDR1 GTSNPN, CDR2 SVGIG (reference sequence). Trimming stripped 2 bases from V and 5 bases from J, with 19 bases between. The CDR3 consists of 15 residues. CDR3: CAWSRPRERRNEQYF. As DNA, the CDR3 is TGTGCCTGGAGTCGGCCCAGGGAAAGGAGAAACGAGCAGTACTTC.

To note about this clone: As the CDR3 is not closed by the conserved phenylalanine or tryptophan, this likely results from a read error. The limits of the CDR3 on the DNA are not certain, so only TCRdb's listed CDR3 is given. The chain employs TRBV5-6 and TRBJ2-7; no check of the table's D call, TRBD2, against the DNA was made. The CDR3 adds up to 14 amino acids, both ends counted. Germline assignment: CDR1 SGHDT and CDR2 YYEEEE. The chain's CDR3 is CASSLGVQGGLDSL.